This paragraph covers one T cell receptor (beta chain) sequence. As yet, its antigen is unknown. These data belong to a study of cytomegalovirus exposure and HLA in healthy donors. Whole-study findings and limits: Most TCR sequences showed up rarely, but some public TCRs showed up in many donors. Earlier findings revealed that most TCR beta V segments proved productive either about 90% or about 30% of the time. Per published accounts, TCR beta sequences correctly predicted the HLA-A and HLA-B alleles of most subjects. Later examination showed HLA-associated TCR beta chains had greater clonal expansion than equally common others.

V dropped 3 bases and J dropped 4; count of bases not matched to a gene: 2. CDR3 length: 14 residues. CDR1 KGHSH and CDR2 LQKENI come from the germline V gene. The PCR contained 60 Vbeta and 13 Jbeta primers. Assay used: immunoSEQ multiplex PCR; TCRdb lists only in-frame clones, some missing. In the table there are under 200,000 clones, approximately 84% of which are singletons. The source is a man aged 45-65 years in good health and CMV-seronegative. The chain uses TRBV18 and TRBJ2-2, with 7 bases that match TRBD1. Sequencing input: PBMCs. The CDR3 protein is CASSPDRATGELFF. In DNA form, the CDR3 reads TGTGCCAGCTCACCTGACAGGGCCACCGGGGAGCTGTTTTTT.